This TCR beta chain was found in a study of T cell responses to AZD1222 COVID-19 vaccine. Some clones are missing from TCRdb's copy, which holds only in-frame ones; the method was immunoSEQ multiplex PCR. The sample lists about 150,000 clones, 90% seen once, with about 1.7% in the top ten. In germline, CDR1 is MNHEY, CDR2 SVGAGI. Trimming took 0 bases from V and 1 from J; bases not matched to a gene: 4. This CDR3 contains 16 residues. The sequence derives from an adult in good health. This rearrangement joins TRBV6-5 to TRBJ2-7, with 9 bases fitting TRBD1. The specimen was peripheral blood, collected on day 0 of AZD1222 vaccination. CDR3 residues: CASSYSAQGASYEQYF. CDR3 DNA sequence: TGTGCCAGCAGTTACTCGGCACAGGGGGCATCCTACGAGCAGTACTTC.